A selection of T cell receptor beta chains follows, all from one sample in a study of blood T cell repertoires in COVID-19. Some clones are missing from TCRdb's copy, which holds only in-frame ones; the method was immunoSEQ multiplex PCR. The table records 150,000 to 200,000 clones, about 89% of them present only once. Specimen: peripheral blood. The origin of the receptors is an older man with acute or convalescent COVID-19. CDR3s leave out the opening cysteine and the closing phenylalanine or tryptophan. Only some rows state a clone size, as once, few, many or a class for expanded clones.

V	J	size	CDR3
TRBV2	TRBJ1-2	-	ASSTTGVDYGYT
TRBV11-3	TRBJ2-1	-	ASSFSSGRYEQF
TRBV15	TRBJ2-7	once	ATSSALGLAGFTYEQY
TRBV18	TRBJ1-5	few	ASSPDGTGMDQPQH
TRBV4-3	TRBJ1-3	once	ASSLSKGHSGNTIY
TRBV4-1	TRBJ2-7	large	ASSPWANSYEQY
TRBV2	TRBJ1-5	-	ASSERVGQPQH
TRBV28	TRBJ1-1	-	ASTSPEGVTEAF
TRBV20-1	TRBJ2-3	-	SASPSHTQY
TRBV10-3	TRBJ1-2	-	AISEIGQGNNGYT
TRBV4-3	TRBJ2-7	-	ASSLSRGSEQY
TRBV6-5	TRBJ2-3	once	ASSYWHRGRGDTQY
TRBV9	TRBJ2-1	-	ASSVPATGGPLFDEQF
TRBV24-1	TRBJ1-1	-	ATNDREHTEAF
TRBV7-2	TRBJ2-1	-	ASSTGTGGGFNEQF
TRBV7-9	TRBJ2-5	-	ASSRQGGETQY
TRBV7-9	TRBJ2-3	-	ASSLTGGADTQY
TRBV7-2	TRBJ2-4	-	ASSFLSDMSLAKNIQY
TRBV7-7	TRBJ2-2	-	ASSLIGQGSGELF
TRBV6-5	TRBJ1-3	once	ASIRRGGTGNTIY
TRBV19	TRBJ1-5	-	ASIGTAFNQPQH
TRBV4-3	TRBJ2-3	-	ASSQARSTSGPNTQY
TRBV27	TRBJ2-1	-	ASSFAGRRIDEQF
TRBV2	TRBJ2-3	-	ASRPHGGSTDTQY
TRBV19	TRBJ2-3	-	ASSGTSGRAVRDTQY
TRBV11-2	TRBJ2-5	-	ASSLQSSGSEETQY
TRBV5-1	TRBJ2-1	-	ASSLSPGNNEQF
TRBV6-5	TRBJ2-1	-	ASRITGSSYNEQF
TRBV7-8	TRBJ1-6	-	ASSLVTDYYNSPLH
TRBV2	TRBJ2-5	-	ASSERVRETQY
TRBV4-3	TRBJ2-2	once	ASSQVLIRGFTGELF